Listed below are T cell receptor beta chains from one sample, sequenced in a study of radiotherapy plus CTLA-4 blockade in lung cancer. TCRdb's copy holds only in-frame clones and misses some; the assay was immunoSEQ multiplex PCR. This sample has 90,000 to 100,000 clones, with approximately 75% found just once. Specimen: peripheral blood, collected from a patient treated with radiotherapy plus ipilimumab. These receptors came from a human donor with non-small cell lung cancer who had a partial response to radiotherapy plus ipilimumab. Some clones in this sample may be carry-over from other donors' samples. The CDR3 runs from the conserved cysteine through the conserved F or W. The order of the fields is clone size, V gene, J gene, D gene, CDR3 DNA, CDR3 protein. A D gene is named only where the DNA matches it firmly. Some rows have no size entry. The others give once, few or many, or a class for an expanded clone.

clone size: once
V gene: TRBV4-2
J gene: TRBJ2-2
D gene: TRBD1
CDR3 DNA: TGTGCCAGCAGCCAAGATCACCGGTTGACAGGGGGCCAGGGCACCGGGGAGCTGTTTTTT
CDR3 protein: CASSQDHRLTGGQGTGELFF

clone size: NA
V gene: TRBV5-1
J gene: TRBJ1-5
D gene: TRBD1
CDR3 DNA: TGCGCCAGCAGCTCTGACAGGGAAAGGTCTCCCAACCAGCCCCAGCATTTT
CDR3 protein: CASSSDRERSPNQPQHF

clone size: NA
V gene: TRBV2
J gene: TRBJ2-7
D gene: NA
CDR3 DNA: TGTGCCAGCAGGGGGGGACGCGGGTCCGAGCAGTACTTC
CDR3 protein: CASRGGRGSEQYF

clone size: NA
V gene: TRBV30
J gene: TRBJ2-7
D gene: TRBD2
CDR3 DNA: TGTGCCTGGAGCAGTCCGGGACTAGGATTGGAGAAGTACTTC
CDR3 protein: CAWSSPGLGLEKYF

clone size: NA
V gene: TRBV5-4
J gene: TRBJ1-2
D gene: NA
CDR3 DNA: TGTGCCAGCAGCCTGGTAGACAGGATGAAGTTTGGCTACACCTTC
CDR3 protein: CASSLVDRMKFGYTF

clone size: few
V gene: TRBV27
J gene: TRBJ1-4
D gene: TRBD1
CDR3 DNA: TGTGCCAGCAGCCTGGGACAGGGGCGGGAAAAACTGTTTTTT
CDR3 protein: CASSLGQGREKLFF

clone size: NA
V gene: TRBV6-5
J gene: TRBJ2-5
D gene: NA
CDR3 DNA: TGTGCCAGCAGTAAGCCGGGACTTGTAGAAGAGACCCAGTACTTC
CDR3 protein: CASSKPGLVEETQYF

clone size: few
V gene: TRBV2
J gene: TRBJ1-1
D gene: NA
CDR3 DNA: TGTGCCAGCAGTGTCGGCCGGAGTAACGGCGAAGCTTTCTTT
CDR3 protein: CASSVGRSNGEAFF

clone size: NA
V gene: TRBV5-1
J gene: TRBJ2-3
D gene: TRBD2
CDR3 DNA: TGCGCCAGCAGCGGGACTAGCGGGGGGGCGGATACGCAGTATTTT
CDR3 protein: CASSGTSGGADTQYF

clone size: NA
V gene: TRBV7-2
J gene: TRBJ2-7
D gene: TRBD2
CDR3 DNA: TGTGCCAGCAGCTTAGGTCCTAGCGGGGGGGGAGGCTACGAGCAGTACTTC
CDR3 protein: CASSLGPSGGGGYEQYF

clone size: NA
V gene: TRBV15
J gene: TRBJ2-3
D gene: NA
CDR3 DNA: TGTGCGTCCCAGGTCCCTAGCACAGATACGCAGTATTTT
CDR3 protein: CASQVPSTDTQYF

clone size: few
V gene: TRBV5-1
J gene: TRBJ2-4
D gene: NA
CDR3 DNA: TGCGCCAGCAGCTTGGCCACAGGGAACATTCAGTACTTC
CDR3 protein: CASSLATGNIQYF

clone size: NA
V gene: TRBV4-1
J gene: TRBJ2-7
D gene: NA
CDR3 DNA: TGCGCCAGCAGCCAAGTAGACATCATTGGTAGCTCCTACGAGCAGTACTTC
CDR3 protein: CASSQVDIIGSSYEQYF

clone size: once
V gene: TRBV7-2
J gene: TRBJ2-7
D gene: NA
CDR3 DNA: TGTGCCAGCAGCGCTAACTACCGCTACGAGCAGTACTTC
CDR3 protein: CASSANYRYEQYF

clone size: NA
V gene: TRBV19
J gene: TRBJ2-3
D gene: NA
CDR3 DNA: TGTGCCAGTAGTCCAACAGCCAGCACAGATACGCAGTATTTT
CDR3 protein: CASSPTASTDTQYF

clone size: NA
V gene: TRBV7-9
J gene: TRBJ2-2
D gene: NA
CDR3 DNA: TGTGCCAGCAGCCAGGGGGGTTTCGGGGAGCTGTTTTTT
CDR3 protein: CASSQGGFGELFF

clone size: NA
V gene: TRBV7-9
J gene: TRBJ2-2
D gene: TRBD2
CDR3 DNA: TGTGCCAGCAGCTCCAGACTAGCGATGAACACCGGGGAGCTGTTTTTT
CDR3 protein: CASSSRLAMNTGELFF

clone size: once
V gene: TRBV18
J gene: TRBJ2-3
D gene: NA
CDR3 DNA: TGTGCCAGCTCACCACCGGTCAAGCCGGGAGATACGCAGTATTTT
CDR3 protein: CASSPPVKPGDTQYF

clone size: NA
V gene: TRBV13
J gene: TRBJ2-5
D gene: TRBD2
CDR3 DNA: TGTGCCAGCAGCATCGCGGGGGGGCCTTCTGAAGAGACCCAGTACTTC
CDR3 protein: CASSIAGGPSEETQYF

clone size: NA
V gene: TRBV7-7
J gene: TRBJ2-1
D gene: TRBD2
CDR3 DNA: TGTGCCAGCAGCTTATCTCGAGCGGGAGTAGGGGAGCAGTTCTTC
CDR3 protein: CASSLSRAGVGEQFF

clone size: NA
V gene: TRBV11-2
J gene: TRBJ2-1
D gene: NA
CDR3 DNA: TGTGCCAGCAGCTTAGATGCGATAGGGAGACGTGAGCAGTTCTTC
CDR3 protein: CASSLDAIGRREQFF

clone size: NA
V gene: TRBV7-2
J gene: TRBJ2-1
D gene: TRBD1
CDR3 DNA: TGTGCCAGCAGCTTGGACAGGGGTACCTACAATGAGCAGTTCTTC
CDR3 protein: CASSLDRGTYNEQFF

clone size: NA
V gene: TRBV7-8
J gene: TRBJ2-7
D gene: TRBD2
CDR3 DNA: TGTGCCACGAAAAGAGAGCGGGACTCCTACGAGCAGTACTTC
CDR3 protein: CATKRERDSYEQYF

clone size: NA
V gene: TRBV2
J gene: TRBJ2-7
D gene: NA
CDR3 DNA: TGTGCCAGCGGCAACAGGGTCGAGCAGTACTTC
CDR3 protein: CASGNRVEQYF

clone size: NA
V gene: TRBV6-5
J gene: TRBJ1-5
D gene: NA
CDR3 DNA: TGTGCCAGCAGGCGGACACGTTATAGCAATCAGCCCCAGCATTTT
CDR3 protein: CASRRTRYSNQPQHF

clone size: NA
V gene: TRBV2
J gene: TRBJ1-1
D gene: TRBD1
CDR3 DNA: TGTGCCAGCAGTTACAGGGGGCAGGGGGGCACTGAAGCTTTCTTT
CDR3 protein: CASSYRGQGGTEAFF

clone size: NA
V gene: TRBV19
J gene: TRBJ1-2
D gene: TRBD1
CDR3 DNA: TGTGCCAGTAGTATAGCTGCAGGGGGCTTGTATGGCTACACCTTC
CDR3 protein: CASSIAAGGLYGYTF